The next 19 T cell receptor beta chains were all read from a single sample in a study of blood T cell repertoires in COVID-19. The data were produced by immunoSEQ multiplex PCR, yet TCRdb's version contains in-frame clones alone and is incomplete. The data hold 85,000 to 130,000 clones, with around 86% observed a single time. The sequencing input was peripheral blood. These receptors were taken from a man aged 45-65 years with acute or convalescent COVID-19.

This chain joins TRBV3-1 (or the pseudogene TRBV3-2) and TRBJ1-1, with D maybe TRBD1 (6 bases). Trimming shortened V by 2 bases and J by 5 bases, and 12 bases separated the two germline ends. Germline CDR1 LGHDT, CDR2 YNNKEL (reference sequence). This CDR3 comprises 14 residues. The CDR3 is CASSQPGASTEAFF. The CDR3 nucleotides are TGTGCCAGCAGCCAACCAGGGGCCTCAACTGAAGCTTTCTTT.

The chain is built from TRBV5-1 and TRBJ2-2; D unresolved. The length of the CDR3 is 16 residues. Looked up from germline, CDR1 is SGHRS and CDR2 is YFSETQ. V lost 3 bases and J lost 7, with 19 bases in between. CDR3 residues: CASSSVQRASVGELFF. The CDR3 nucleotides read TGCGCCAGCAGCTCAGTGCAGCGAGCTTCGGTCGGGGAGCTGTTTTTT.

The chain employs TRBV11-2 and TRBJ2-1; 12 bases line up with TRBD2. Germline V gene sequence: CDR1 SGHAT, CDR2 FQNNGV. The trim removed 3 bases at V and 1 base at J, leaving 1 base unmatched. The CDR3 spans 16 residues. CDR3 region: CASSLGLAGSYNEQFF. The CDR3 nucleotides read TGTGCCAGCAGCTTGGGACTAGCGGGTTCCTACAATGAGCAGTTCTTC. The variable domain in full, with the rest retrieved from reference TRBV11-2 and TRBJ2-1, is EAGVAQSPRYKIIEKRQSVAFWCNPISGHATLYWYQQILGQGPKLLIQFQNNGVVDDSQLPKDRFSAERLKGVDSTLKIQPAKLEDSAVYLCASSLGLAGSYNEQFFGPGTRLTVL.

The chain has TRBV12-3 or TRBV12-4 and TRBJ2-1; TRBD1 might be the D (6 bases). This CDR3 has 13 amino acids. The V and J ends lost 3 bases and 6 bases respectively, with 9 bases between them. The CDR3 reads CASSLDRFNEQFF. The CDR3 coding sequence is TGTGCCAGCAGTTTGGACAGATTCAATGAGCAGTTCTTC.

This clone was observed a few times. V and J are TRBV6-2 or TRBV6-3 and TRBJ2-7; D gene ambiguous. The germline V gene encodes CDR1 MNHEY and CDR2 SVGEGT. CDR3 length: 15 residues. V was cut by 2 bases and J by 0 bases, with 11 bases left in between. This CDR3 is CASSYPDGSSYEQYF. The CDR3 nucleotides are TGTGCCAGCAGTTACCCCGACGGGTCCTCCTACGAGCAGTACTTC.

CDR3 region: CASSVSRRNNNEQFF. CDR3 nucleotides: TGTGCCAGCAGCGTAAGTAGGCGGAACAACAATGAGCAGTTCTTC. The V and J genes are TRBV9 and TRBJ2-1; D not resolved. The germline V gene encodes CDR1 SGDLS and CDR2 YYNGEE. The V and J ends lost 1 base and 5 bases respectively, with 13 bases between them. This CDR3 is 15 amino acids long.

The V call is TRBV3-1 (or the pseudogene TRBV3-2), the J call TRBJ2-3; a weak D match, TRBD2 (7 bases). Germline CDR1 is LGHDT and CDR2 is YNNKEL (reference sequence). The ends were cut back, 2 bases at V and 2 bases at J, with 14 bases in the middle. This CDR3 is built from 16 residues. Written as DNA, the CDR3 is TGTGCCAGCAGCCAAAGGGGGAGGGCCAACACAGATACGCAGTATTTT. Protein: CASSQRGRANTDTQYF.

The V call is TRBV29-1, the J call TRBJ2-1, with a tentative D call TRBD2 (5 bases). The CDR3 covers 15 residues. Germline assignment: CDR1 SQVTM and CDR2 ANQGSEA. V was cut by 2 bases and J by 7 bases, with 18 bases left in between. CDR3 sequence (DNA): TGCAGCGTTGAACTCCCCCGGGGAAGACTGAATGAGCAGTTCTTC. Protein: CSVELPRGRLNEQFF.

V gene TRBV28 combines with J gene TRBJ1-3, with 11 bases aligning to TRBD1. The CDR3 runs 16 residues. The junction had 3 bases not matched to a gene; V was cut back by 2 bases and J by 3 bases. Germline lookup yields CDR1 MDHEN and CDR2 SYDVKM. The CDR3 DNA is TGTGCCAGCAGTTTACGGACAGGGGGCCATGGAAACACCATATATTTT. This gives the protein CASSLRTGGHGNTIYF.

The chain is built from TRBV19 and TRBJ2-1; D is ambiguous. This CDR3 region has 14 residues. V lost 2 bases to trimming and J lost 6 bases, with 11 bases between them. The germline V gene encodes CDR1 LNHDA and CDR2 SQIVND (reference sequence). CDR3 sequence: CASSIPTPSNEQFF. The DNA of the CDR3 is TGTGCCAGTAGTATACCAACTCCATCCAATGAGCAGTTCTTC.

The chain joins TRBV3-1 (or the pseudogene TRBV3-2) to TRBJ2-4, with TRBD2 matching over 8 bases. The CDR3 is 18 amino acids. With V trimmed by 1 base and J by 0 bases, 8 bases remained unmatched. Germline-derived CDR1 and CDR2 are LGHDT and YNNKEL (reference sequence). The CDR3 is CASSQGRGSGVAKNIQYF. CDR3 nucleotides: TGTGCCAGCAGCCAAGGGCGGGGTAGCGGGGTAGCCAAAAACATTCAGTACTTC.

Only one count was recorded for this clone. The V gene is TRBV27, the J gene TRBJ1-2; 7 bases are shared with TRBD1. Germline-derived CDR1 and CDR2 are MNHEY and SMNVEV (reference sequence). CDR3 length equals 13 residues. V lost 5 bases and J lost 14; bases outside the gene matches: 14. For the CDR3, the DNA is TGTGCCAGCAGTAAGGGGGACAGCGAAATTCAGACCTTC. Its protein product is CASSKGDSEIQTF.

V gene TRBV5-4 combines with J gene TRBJ2-3; no firm D call. V lost 5 bases and J lost 6, with 10 bases in between. This CDR3 contains 12 residues. The germline V gene encodes CDR1 SGHNT and CDR2 YYREEE (reference sequence). In nucleotides, the CDR3 is TGTGCCAGCAGTATCGAAGCGGATACGCAGTATTTT. It is translated as CASSIEADTQYF.

This clone was picked up many times. V and J are TRBV30 and TRBJ1-1, with unresolved D. CDR1 and CDR2 (germline): GTSNPN, SVGIG (reference sequence). This CDR3 contains 15 residues. Trimming removed 0 bases from V and 2 bases from J, with 13 bases in between. The CDR3 loop reads CAWSVGSRVNTEAFF. Here the CDR3 DNA reads TGTGCCTGGAGTGTAGGATCGCGGGTAAACACTGAAGCTTTCTTT.

The CDR3 nucleotides are TGTGCCAGTAGTTCACCGGGACAGGGGGCCACAGATACGCAGTATTTT. Amino acid sequence: CASSSPGQGATDTQYF. The genes are TRBV19 and TRBJ2-3, with 12 bases aligning to TRBD1. Looked up from germline, CDR1 is LNHDA and CDR2 is SQIVND (reference sequence). CDR3 length: 16 residues. Trimming removed 5 bases from V and 2 bases from J; junction bases left unmatched: 5.

The gene calls are TRBV12-5 and TRBJ2-7, with D possibly TRBD1 on 7 matching bases. CDR3 length: 12 residues. Germline CDR1 LGHNT, CDR2 FRNRAP. V dropped 0 bases and J dropped 12 bases, with 12 bases sitting between them. CDR3 DNA: TGTGCTAGTGGTTTGGTAGGAGGGACAGCGTACTTC. This codes for CASGLVGGTAYF.

The chain links TRBV24-1 to TRBJ1-4, with 9 bases lining up with TRBD1. The ends lost 4 bases at V and 0 bases at J; junction bases unmatched: 5. Germline V gene sequence: CDR1 KGHDR, CDR2 SFDVKD. There are 17 residues in the CDR3. This CDR3 reads CATSDPGTGTTNEKLFF. For the CDR3, the DNA is TGTGCCACCAGTGACCCCGGGACAGGGACAACTAATGAAAAACTGTTTTTT.

V gene TRBV28 combines with J gene TRBJ1-4; D call uncertain. This CDR3 spans 11 amino acids. Germline values: CDR1 MDHEN, CDR2 SYDVKM. The V gene lost 10 bases and the J gene lost 1 base, with 4 bases spanning the gap. CDR3 sequence: CAIRTNEKLFF. The CDR3 DNA sequence: TGTGCCATCCGAACTAATGAAAAACTGTTTTTT.

V gene TRBV6-5 combines with J gene TRBJ2-2; possible D gene TRBD2, 5 bases. Trimming left V 2 bases short and J 5 bases short, with 9 bases between. Germline CDR1 is MNHEY and CDR2 is SVGAGI. This CDR3 spans 14 amino acids. The CDR3 loop is CASSYGEQTGELFF. CDR3 bases: TGTGCCAGCAGTTACGGGGAGCAGACCGGGGAGCTGTTTTTT.